This entry lists 15 T cell receptor beta chains sequenced from one sample in a study of blood T cell repertoires in COVID-19. Data came from immunoSEQ multiplex PCR; TCRdb stores just in-frame clones and leaves some out. The sample carries some 46,000 clones, about four fifths recorded once. Material for sequencing was peripheral blood. The receptors were gathered from a man between 60 and 75 years old with active COVID-19.

Only one count was recorded for this clone. The genes are TRBV5-1 and TRBJ2-5; tentative D call: TRBD2 (5 bases). This CDR3 is built from 14 residues. V lost 6 bases to trimming and J lost 1 base, with 13 bases between them. The germline gives CDR1 SGHRS, CDR2 YFSETQ. CDR3 in DNA: TGCGCCAGCACCCCCGGCCGGGGCCAAGAGACCCAGTACTTC. As protein: CASTPGRGQETQYF.

The chain has TRBV3-1 (or the pseudogene TRBV3-2) and TRBJ1-3; the D gene is possibly TRBD1 (5 bases). Per the germline V gene, CDR1 is LGHDT and CDR2 is YNNKEL (reference sequence). This CDR3 is 13 amino acids long. V was shortened by 3 bases and J by 9 bases, with 12 bases between the two germline ends. In nucleotides, the CDR3 is TGTGCCAGCAGCCACGGGACTCGGTCCACCATATATTTT. Its translation: CASSHGTRSTIYF.

The genes are TRBV29-1 and TRBJ2-5; D perhaps matches TRBD1 (6 bases). The germline V gene has CDR1 SQVTM and CDR2 ANQGSEA. This CDR3 region has 12 residues. V gave up 6 bases and J gave up 4 bases, with 12 bases separating them. CDR3 bases: TGCAGCGTGCAACAGGGACCAGAGACCCAGTACTTC. Translated, it gives CSVQQGPETQYF. Drawing the rest from reference TRBV29-1 and TRBJ2-5, the complete variable domain is SAVISQKPSRDICQRGTSLTIQCQVDSQVTMMFWYRQQPGQSLTLIATANQGSEATYESGFVIDKFPISRPNLTFSTLTVSNMSPEDSSIYLCSVQQGPETQYFGPGTRLLVL.

This clone was picked up a small number of times. This sequence joins TRBV7-9 and TRBJ1-5; the D is unclear. Germline V gene lookup returns CDR1 SEHNR and CDR2 FQNEAQ (reference sequence). The CDR3 covers 17 residues. V was cut by 3 bases and J by 2 bases, with 17 bases left in between. CDR3 nucleotides: TGTGCCAGCAGCTTGTCACCTTTTGGGAGCGGCAATCAGCCCCAGCATTTT. Translated: CASSLSPFGSGNQPQHF.

This clone was seen a handful of times. DNA of the CDR3: TGTGCCAGCAGTCCGGTTGACAGCTCCCGAAGGGATGGCTACACCTTC. Amino acid sequence: CASSPVDSSRRDGYTF. The V call is TRBV28, the J call TRBJ1-2; D is perhaps TRBD1 (5 bases). The CDR3 totals 16 residues. V was trimmed by 5 bases and J by 6 bases, leaving 22 bases between them. Per germline, CDR1 MDHEN and CDR2 SYDVKM.

Regarding this clone: This same CDR3 is encoded by further DNA sequences in the sample. The chain recombines TRBV28 with TRBJ2-7; maybe TRBD2 (6 bases). CDR3 length: 14 amino acids. Per the germline V gene, CDR1 is MDHEN and CDR2 is SYDVKM. Trimming removed 2 bases from V and 0 bases from J, with 8 bases in between. The CDR3 DNA sequence: TGTGCCAGCAGTTTAGGGGGGAGCTCCTACGAGCAGTACTTC. This gives the protein CASSLGGSSYEQYF.

As to this clone: The same CDR3 can be traced to other DNA sequences in this sample. The rearrangement joins TRBV4-2 to TRBJ2-5, with D tentatively TRBD2 (5 bases). The V gene lost 1 base and the J gene lost 3 bases, with 6 bases spanning the gap. The CDR3 length is 13 residues. Germline-derived CDR1 and CDR2 are LGHNA and YNFKEQ. CDR3 bases: TGTGCCAGCAGCCAAGTGCGGGAAGAGACCCAGTACTTC. Protein sequence: CASSQVREETQYF.

V gene TRBV12-3 or TRBV12-4 combines with J gene TRBJ1-1; D uncertain. Trimming removed 6 bases from V and 4 bases from J, with 6 bases in between. This CDR3 has 11 amino acids. The CDR3 DNA reads as TGTGCCAGCAGGGAGCGCACTGAAGCTTTCTTT. The encoded protein is CASRERTEAFF.

The rearrangement uses TRBV19 and TRBJ1-2; TRBD1 matches at 7 bases. Germline values: CDR1 LNHDA, CDR2 SQIVND (reference sequence). J was trimmed by 0 bases and V by 6 bases; bases with no gene match: 7. The CDR3 length is 15 residues. The CDR3 region is CASSVQDRSNYGYTF. CDR3 nucleotide sequence: TGTGCCAGTAGCGTACAGGACAGGTCTAACTATGGCTACACCTTC.

The chain carries TRBV4-1 and TRBJ2-5; 8 bases line up with TRBD1. The junction had 14 bases not matched to a gene; V was cut back by 4 bases and J by 4 bases. CDR1 is MGHRA, CDR2 YSYEKL, per germline. The CDR3 consists of 17 residues. CDR3 sequence (DNA): TGCGCCAGCAGCCCCCCGCCCGGCAGGGGGCGCCCAGAGACCCAGTACTTC. Its protein product is CASSPPPGRGRPETQYF.

The chain uses TRBV11-2 and TRBJ2-7, with D maybe TRBD2 (6 bases). The length of the CDR3 is 15 residues. From germline, CDR1 is SGHAT and CDR2 FQNNGV. V lost 3 bases and J 7 bases, leaving 19 bases between the germline ends. CDR3 region: CASSFLAGGEREQYF. Here the CDR3 DNA reads TGTGCCAGCAGCTTTTTGGCCGGAGGGGAGAGGGAGCAGTACTTC.

This clone was seen a handful of times. This sequence joins TRBV28 and TRBJ1-5; D gene unclear. This CDR3 is built from 16 residues. The germline V and J ends were trimmed by 5 bases and 1 base, with 15 bases remaining between them. Germline values: CDR1 MDHEN, CDR2 SYDVKM. The CDR3 bases are TGTGCCAGCAGTAGGAGCACGGGTCCGAGCAATCAGCCCCAGCATTTT. This encodes CASSRSTGPSNQPQHF.

This chain uses TRBV11-3 with TRBJ2-3, with 7 bases matching TRBD2. There are 14 residues in the CDR3. V gave up 3 bases and J gave up 1 base; unmatched junction bases: 1. Germline V gene lookup returns CDR1 SGHNT and CDR2 YENEEA. The CDR3 sequence is CASSFAGGTDTQYF. CDR3 DNA sequence: TGTGCCAGCAGCTTTGCGGGGGGCACAGATACGCAGTATTTT.

The chain recombines TRBV9 with TRBJ2-3; 8 nucleotides agree with TRBD1. Germline trimming cut 3 bases from V and 3 bases from J; bases unmatched to any gene: 6. CDR3 length equals 15 residues. Germline V gives CDR1 SGDLS, CDR2 YYNGEE. The CDR3 here is CASSDRDRWTDTQYF. In nucleotides, the CDR3 is TGTGCCAGCAGCGACCGGGACAGGTGGACAGATACGCAGTATTTT. Full variable domain (missing parts from reference TRBV9 and TRBJ2-3): DSGVTQTPKHLITATGQRVTLRCSPRSGDLSVYWYQQSLDQGLQFLIQYYNGEERAKGNILERFSAQQFPDLHSELNLSSLELGDSALYFCASSDRDRWTDTQYFGPGTRLTVL.

The chain recombines TRBV6-1 with TRBJ2-2; D gene uncertain. The CDR3 has 13 residues. Per germline, CDR1 MNHNS and CDR2 SASEGT. V was shortened by 2 bases and J by 3 bases, with 4 bases between the two germline ends. CDR3 residues: CASSELDTGELFF. The CDR3 region has the DNA TGTGCCAGCAGTGAACTTGACACCGGGGAGCTGTTTTTT.